This note documents a single T cell receptor (beta chain) sequence. Its antigen is undetermined. V lost 4 bases to trimming and J lost 8 bases, with 7 bases between them. The CDR3 extends over 11 amino acids. Germline V gives CDR1 SGHRS, CDR2 YFSETQ. This record belongs to a study of T-cell memory formation after mild COVID-19. Study-wide findings and caveats: Among contracting clones, CD4+ were mainly CM/EM and CD8+ enriched in EMRA.

Via MiXCR, TCRdb re-called the 5' RACE reads, giving one row per CDR3 protein. The data hold 580,000 or so distinct CDR3 sequences, with 15% to 20% observed a single time. The sequence was obtained from an adult woman who had mild COVID-19 (a few samples of this study predate the infection). Cell type and time point are not known. The chain links TRBV5-1 to TRBJ2-1, with D unresolved. Input material: PBMCs or a T cell subset sorted from them (not recorded which). This CDR3 reads CASSGRYEQFF. The CDR3 nucleotides read TGCGCCAGCAGCGGCCGGTATGAGCAGTTCTTC.